The clone carrying this TCR beta chain came up a few times. What it binds is unknown. The sample originates from a study of early T cells in non-severe SARS-CoV-2 infection. Across the whole study: Unpaired chains resulted from sequencing bulk RNA of unsorted whole blood.

Attachment of unique molecular identifiers to individual cDNA molecules was performed. From the 5' RACE reads, TCRdb called clonotypes with MiXCR, one entry per CDR3 protein. The sample records over 20,000 distinct CDR3 sequences, approximately 4.3% being singletons. The CDR3 is 14 residues long. V was cut by 3 bases and J by 1 base, with 9 bases left in between. The V gene's germline CDR1 is SGHVS and CDR2 FQNEAQ. General study findings and limits: Sequences matched to VDJdb favored anti-spike CD8 responses, while private and CD4 specificities were missed.

This clonotype was sampled from an adult who was a healthcare worker with PCR-confirmed SARS-CoV-2 infection or an uninfected control (not recorded which). The sample was whole blood. The chain recombines TRBV7-8 with TRBJ2-5; the D is unclear. CDR3 coding DNA: TGTGCCAGCAGCTTCCCGAACCTCCAAGAGACCCAGTACTTC. Its translation: CASSFPNLQETQYF.